This is a list of T cell receptor beta chains from one sample in a study of HIV-infected patients and healthy controls. TCRdb reprocessed the 5' RACE reads with MiXCR, giving one entry per CDR3 protein. The repertoire holds roughly 10,000 distinct CDR3 sequences, with less than 9.5% as singletons. The sequencing input was blood. The receptors derive from an adult in good health. Each CDR3 is given with its conserved first and last residue. The D gene is left open where the match is weak. Clone size is stated in some rows and not others, as once, few, many or a class when expanded.

>.|TRBJ1-5|TRBD1|TRBV19
CASSRDRAYSNQPQHF
TGTGCCAGTAGTAGAGACAGGGCGTATAGCAATCAGCCCCAGCATTTT
>medium-sized|TRBJ1-1|.|TRBV2
CASIGLGKNTEAFF
TGTGCCAGCATCGGCCTAGGGAAGAACACTGAAGCTTTCTTT
>medium-sized|TRBJ1-1|.|TRBV4-1
CASSQDRTVDEAFF
TGCGCCAGCAGCCAAGATCGAACGGTTGATGAAGCTTTCTTT
>medium-sized|TRBJ1-5|.|TRBV15
CATSATGYGNQPQHF
TGTGCCACCAGCGCAACAGGGTATGGCAATCAGCCCCAGCATTTT
>few|TRBJ1-2|TRBD1|TRBV5-1
CASSIGGGQGFGYTF
TGCGCCAGCAGCATTGGAGGGGGACAGGGCTTTGGCTACACCTTC
>many|TRBJ1-2|.|TRBV5-1
CASSPIRQESYTF
TGCGCCAGCAGCCCAATCCGACAGGAGAGCTACACCTTC
>medium-sized|TRBJ1-1|.|TRBV20-1
CSARDPVGLEAFF
TGCAGTGCTAGAGATCCGGTAGGGCTTGAAGCTTTCTTT
>few|TRBJ2-5|.|TRBV5-6
CASSLEQFQETQYF
TGTGCCAGCAGCTTGGAACAGTTCCAAGAGACCCAGTACTTC
>.|TRBJ1-1|.|TRBV5-8
CASSFDGRRPEAFF
TGTGCCAGCAGCTTTGACGGGAGGAGACCTGAAGCTTTCTTT
>medium-sized|TRBJ1-5|TRBD1|TRBV5-5
CASSLETGGFSQPQHF
TGTGCCAGCAGCTTGGAGACAGGGGGCTTTAGTCAGCCCCAGCATTTT
>few|TRBJ1-3|.|TRBV19
CASTQGQSSGNTIYF
TGTGCCAGTACTCAGGGTCAGAGCTCTGGAAACACCATATATTTT
>many|TRBJ2-6|.|TRBV6-1
CASRLDSPGANVLTF
TGTGCCAGCAGATTGGACAGTCCCGGGGCCAACGTCCTGACTTTC
>medium-sized|TRBJ1-3|.|TRBV3-1
CASSQVRNTGNTIYF
TGTGCCAGCAGCCAAGTTAGGAATACTGGAAACACCATATATTTT